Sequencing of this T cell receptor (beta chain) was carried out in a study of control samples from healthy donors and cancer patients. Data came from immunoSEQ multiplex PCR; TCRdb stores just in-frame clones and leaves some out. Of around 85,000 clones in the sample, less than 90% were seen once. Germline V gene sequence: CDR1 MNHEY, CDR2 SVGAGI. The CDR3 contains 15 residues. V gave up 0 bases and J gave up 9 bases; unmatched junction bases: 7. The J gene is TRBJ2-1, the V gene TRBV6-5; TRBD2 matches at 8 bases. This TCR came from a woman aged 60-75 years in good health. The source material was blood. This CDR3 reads CASSYSSSGSLEQFF. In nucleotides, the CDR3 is TGTGCCAGCAGTTACTCGTCTAGCGGGTCACTTGAGCAGTTCTTC.